This T cell receptor (beta chain) was retrieved from a study of T-cell memory formation after mild COVID-19. The CDR3 is made up of 14 amino acids. CDR1 is SEHNR, CDR2 FQNEAQ, per germline (reference sequence). Trimming took 11 bases from V and 1 from J; bases not matched to a gene: 7. This clonotype was recorded a few times. TCRdb re-called the 5' RACE reads through MiXCR, storing one row per CDR3 protein. The table lists under 300,000 distinct CDR3 sequences, about 16% of them singletons. This TCR came from a man between 18 and 35 years old who had mild COVID-19 (a few samples of this study predate the infection). Cell type and time point are not known. Sequencing input: PBMCs or a T cell subset sorted from them (not recorded which). V is TRBV7-9 and J is TRBJ2-5, with 10 bases aligning to TRBD2. Written as DNA, the CDR3 is TGTGCCGGCGGGTCTAGCGGGGGCCAAGAGACCCAGTACTTC. Encoded protein: CAGGSSGGQETQYF.